This T cell receptor (beta chain) was documented in a study of tissue T cells after allogeneic stem cell transplantation. Notes on the study in general: Within patients, tissue anatomy strongly shaped TCR repertoire composition.

Profiling relied on immunoSEQ multiplex PCR, and the TCRdb table lists in-frame clones only, not all of them. This table has approximately 12,000 clones, approximately 70% appearing once. Germline loops: CDR1 GTSNPN, CDR2 SVGIG (reference sequence). V lost 2 bases and J lost 4, with 15 bases in between. This CDR3 has 15 residues. In regard to this clone: Its antigen remains unidentified.

The gene calls are TRBV30 and TRBJ2-1; the D gene could be TRBD1 or TRBD2 (6 bases each). This clonotype was sampled from a woman between 18 and 55 years old with breast cancer. Material: tissue from the right colon, obtained at autopsy. Here the CDR3 DNA reads TGTGCCTGGAGTAGAGAAGGGGGGTTTTACAATGAGCAGTTCTTC. Translation: CAWSREGGFYNEQFF.